This T cell receptor beta chain stems from a study of CD8+ T cells in alopecia areata. This CDR3 comprises 13 residues. Trimming took off 3 bases at V and 7 bases at J, with 10 bases between the two ends. Germline V gene sequence: CDR1 MDHEN, CDR2 SYDVKM. Findings of the study overall: Amid tofacitinib therapy, many expanded lesional clones stayed present in scalp and blood.

Treatment in this sample: oral pan-JAK inhibitor, 5-10 mg twice daily. Regarding this clone: Antigen specificity is unknown.

Isolated RNA was reverse transcribed into cDNA used as the sequencing template. Data came from immunoSEQ multiplex PCR; TCRdb stores just in-frame clones and leaves some out. In the table there are more than 95,000 clones, about three fifths of which are singletons. The source is a human donor with alopecia areata. The genes are TRBV28 and TRBJ2-1, with D possibly being TRBD2 (7 bases). The specimen was CD8+ T cells sorted from blood, collected at week 4, from a patient treated with tofacitinib. The CDR3 DNA follows: TGTGCCAGCAGTTTGGAGGGGGGGAATGAGCAGTTCTTC. This sequence encodes CASSLEGGNEQFF.